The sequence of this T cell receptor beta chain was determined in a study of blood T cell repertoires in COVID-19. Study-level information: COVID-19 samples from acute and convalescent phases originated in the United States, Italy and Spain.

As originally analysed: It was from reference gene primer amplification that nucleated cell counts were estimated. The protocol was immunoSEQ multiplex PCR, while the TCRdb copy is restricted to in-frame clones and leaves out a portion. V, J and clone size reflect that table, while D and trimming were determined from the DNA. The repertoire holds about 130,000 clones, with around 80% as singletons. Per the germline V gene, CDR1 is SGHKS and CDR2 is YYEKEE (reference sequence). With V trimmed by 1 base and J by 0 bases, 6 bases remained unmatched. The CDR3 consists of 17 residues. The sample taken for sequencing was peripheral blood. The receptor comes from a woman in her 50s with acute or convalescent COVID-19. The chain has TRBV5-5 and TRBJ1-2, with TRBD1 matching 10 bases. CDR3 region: CASSLMGQGKPNYGYTF. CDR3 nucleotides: TGTGCCAGCAGCTTGATGGGACAGGGGAAGCCTAACTATGGCTACACCTTC.